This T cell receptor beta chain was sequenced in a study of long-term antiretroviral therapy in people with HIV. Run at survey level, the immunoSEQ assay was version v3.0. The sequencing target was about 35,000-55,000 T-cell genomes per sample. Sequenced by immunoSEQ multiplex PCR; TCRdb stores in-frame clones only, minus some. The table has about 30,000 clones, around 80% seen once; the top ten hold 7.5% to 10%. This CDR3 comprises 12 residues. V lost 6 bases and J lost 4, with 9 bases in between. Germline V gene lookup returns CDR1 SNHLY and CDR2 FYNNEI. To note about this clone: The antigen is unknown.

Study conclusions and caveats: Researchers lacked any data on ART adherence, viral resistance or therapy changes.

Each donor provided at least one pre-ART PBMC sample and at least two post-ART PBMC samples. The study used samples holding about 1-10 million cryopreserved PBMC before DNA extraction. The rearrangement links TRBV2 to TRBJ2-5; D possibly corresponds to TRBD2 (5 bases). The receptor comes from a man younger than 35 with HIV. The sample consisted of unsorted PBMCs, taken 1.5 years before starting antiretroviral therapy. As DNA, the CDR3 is TGTGCCAGCAGGCGGGTGGGAGAGACCCAGTACTTC. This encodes CASRRVGETQYF.